This is a list of T cell receptor beta chains from one sample in a study of control samples from healthy donors and cancer patients. Assay used: immunoSEQ multiplex PCR; TCRdb lists only in-frame clones, some missing. The table records some 200,000 clones, around 94% of them present only once. Source material: blood. Receptors originate from a man in his forties or fifties in good health. Both conserved end residues are part of each CDR3. A D gene is named only where the DNA matches it firmly. Clone size is shown for a subset of rows, as once, few, many or a class of expanded clone.

d_gene	abundance	v_gene	j_gene	CDR3nt	CDR3aa
-	-	TRBV30	TRBJ1-6	TGTGCCTGGAGGCCGGGGGCACAGGGAGGAAAGTCACCCCTCCACTTT	CAWRPGAQGGKSPLHF
TRBD1	-	TRBV28	TRBJ2-1	TGTGCCAGCACCACAGGGGCCGCCAACAATGAGCAGTTCTTC	CASTTGAANNEQFF
TRBD1	-	TRBV24-1	TRBJ2-3	TGTGCCACCAAGAGGGGGCTTGGCCCCACAGATACGCAGTATTTT	CATKRGLGPTDTQYF
-	-	TRBV10-3	TRBJ1-3	TGTGCCATCAGACGGGCTGGAAACACCATATATTTT	CAIRRAGNTIYF
TRBD2	-	TRBV24-1	TRBJ2-5	TGTGCCACCAGCGAGACGGGACTAGCGGGGGGGACCCAGTACTTC	CATSETGLAGGTQYF
TRBD2	-	TRBV7-2	TRBJ2-5	TGTGCCAGCAGCCCGGGACTAGCGGGGAGACGGGAGACCCAGTACTTC	CASSPGLAGRRETQYF
-	-	TRBV7-9	TRBJ1-1	TGTGCCAGCAGCCCAGAGGGGGTAGTAGCTTTCTTT	CASSPEGVVAFF
-	-	TRBV28	TRBJ1-5	TGTGCCAGCGTCGCAACGGGGTTGAAACAGCCCCAGCATTTT	CASVATGLKQPQHF
-	-	TRBV19	TRBJ1-5	TGTGCCAGTAGTTTTCCCCTTCAGCCCCAGCATTTT	CASSFPLQPQHF
-	-	TRBV6-6	TRBJ1-1	TGTGCCAGCAGTTTCCTCCGGACGAACACTGAAGCTTTCTTT	CASSFLRTNTEAFF
-	-	TRBV24-1	TRBJ1-4	TGTGCCACCAGTGATTCGGGCAGGGGTGGAGAAAAACTGTTTTTT	CATSDSGRGGEKLFF
TRBD1	-	TRBV19	TRBJ1-5	TGTGCCAGTATTCTATCACAGGGGGCGAGCAATCAGCCCCAGCATTTT	CASILSQGASNQPQHF
-	once	TRBV5-1	TRBJ2-2	TGCGCCAGCAGCCCCACCTTACAGGTCGGGGAGCTGTTTTTT	CASSPTLQVGELFF
TRBD1	-	TRBV7-8	TRBJ2-7	TGTGCCAGCAGCCCCGCCGGGACAGCCCTCTACGAGCAGTACTTC	CASSPAGTALYEQYF
TRBD2	once	TRBV29-1	TRBJ2-2	TGCAGCGCGACAAAAATAGGGACTAGCGGGGGGCGACCGAACACCGGGGAGCTGTTTTTT	CSATKIGTSGGRPNTGELFF
TRBD1	-	TRBV15	TRBJ1-2	TGTGCCACCAGCAGTCCCCGGGACAGGGGAGGCTACACCTTC	CATSSPRDRGGYTF
TRBD1	-	TRBV10-1	TRBJ1-3	TGCGCCAGCCATAAAGGACAGGGGGATCGAAGAAACACCATATATTTT	CASHKGQGDRRNTIYF
-	-	TRBV11-3	TRBJ2-2	TGTGCCAGCAGCTTAGATACAACGAACACCGGGGAGCTGTTTTTT	CASSLDTTNTGELFF
-	-	TRBV30	TRBJ2-2	TGTGCCTGGAAGCAGGGCTCGAACACCGGGGAGCTGTTTTTT	CAWKQGSNTGELFF
TRBD1	-	TRBV30	TRBJ1-5	TGTGCCTGGTCCTACAGGGGGGTCCCGTCCCAGCATTTT	CAWSYRGVPSQHF
-	-	TRBV4-1	TRBJ1-2	TGCGCCAGCAGCCAAGGAAGGGGATCCAGGGGCTACACCTTC	CASSQGRGSRGYTF
-	once	TRBV27	TRBJ1-6	TGTGCCAGCGGCGTAAGAGTATATAATTCACCCCTCCACTTT	CASGVRVYNSPLHF
-	-	TRBV5-8	TRBJ1-2	TGTGCCAGCAGCTTTTCAACCTATGGCTACACCTTC	CASSFSTYGYTF
-	-	TRBV15	TRBJ2-1	TGTGCCACCAGCAGAGGGGGGTCCTACAATGAGCAGTTCTTC	CATSRGGSYNEQFF
TRBD1	-	TRBV19	TRBJ1-2	TGTGCCAGTAGTATAGTAGCCGGGACAGGAAGGCATGGCTACACCTTC	CASSIVAGTGRHGYTF
-	once	TRBV6-5	TRBJ1-2	TGTGCCACGCGACCCGCGGGGTCTTCGGGAGGCTACACCTTC	CATRPAGSSGGYTF
-	-	TRBV4-1	TRBJ2-1	TGCGCCAGCAGCCCTAGACCCAGGGGGGGCGATGAGCAGTTCTTC	CASSPRPRGGDEQFF
-	-	TRBV10-3	TRBJ1-6	TGTGCCTCGTCGTTAGGGGCGGCCTATAATTCACCCCTCCACTTT	CASSLGAAYNSPLHF
-	-	TRBV7-8	TRBJ2-3	TGTGCCAGCAGCACCCGACAGCTGACTCTTCGGCAGTATTTT	CASSTRQLTLRQYF
-	-	TRBV15	TRBJ1-2	TGTGCCACCGAGCGGCGGGGGGGAGATGGCTACACCTTC	CATERRGGDGYTF
-	-	TRBV5-1	TRBJ1-3	TGCGCCAGCAGCCCCCTTTACGGCGATGGAAACACCATATATTTT	CASSPLYGDGNTIYF
-	-	TRBV6-2/TRBV6-3	TRBJ1-2	TGTGCCAGCAGTTATAGGGGGGATTCTGGCTACACCTTC	CASSYRGDSGYTF
TRBD2	-	TRBV19	TRBJ2-2	TGTGCCAGTTATTATGGTGCGGGGGGGCTCACCGGGGAGCTGTTTTTT	CASYYGAGGLTGELFF
-	-	TRBV18	TRBJ2-7	TGTGCCAGCTCGCCCGGGACACCCCGTTACGAGCAGTACTTC	CASSPGTPRYEQYF
-	-	TRBV6-5	TRBJ1-1	TGTGCCAGCACCCTAGGGACGCCTAACACTGAAGCTTTCTTT	CASTLGTPNTEAFF